What follows is one TCR beta chain and its context. In this sample, this clone turned up a few times. It lacks a known antigen. Base quality data are lacking; no much larger clone is found one base away. These data come from a study of cytomegalovirus exposure and HLA in healthy donors (dated by TCRdb to about 2017). Looking at the study overall: An earlier analysis of a few hundred of the donors reported about 260 Gb of sequence data and 117 million unique TCR beta sequences obtained from about 180 million T cells. The number of donors typed differed by locus, with about 629-640 for A, B, C, DRB1 and DQB1, 522 for DQA1, 600 to 610 for DPA1, and around 450 for DPB1. An earlier analysis of approximately 630 of the donors applied high-throughput TCR beta sequencing to assess whether each TCR beta V gene segment acted as functional or pseudogenic. The study used immunosequencing to profile the T cell repertoires of around 600 subjects and linked those repertoires to cytomegalovirus serostatus. The study combined high-throughput TCR immunosequencing, statistical association of individual TCRs with disease status, and machine learning to predict cytomegalovirus infection status. All discovery cohort repertoires had been generated using a single sequencing platform. A later genetic analysis used genome-wide SNP genotypes for about 60% of the roughly 670 donors, treating that subset as a discovery cohort. In addition to the first cohort of roughly 670 subjects, a separate validation cohort of 120 different subjects was used. Four or five DR-DQ haplotypes were treated as single units for association and clustering because of strong linkage in the cohort. Among some 410 genotyped donors of the cohort, an average of about 240,000 unique TCR beta nucleotide sequences was sequenced per donor, of which roughly 17% were non-productive. Of the 350 to 400 genotyped donors, about 84% fell in the genetic ancestry cluster associated with self-reported Caucasian donors. The aim of the study was to test whether cataloging public T cell receptors could identify signatures of past pathogen exposure. Both class I and class II loci were covered by HLA typing, at four-digit resolution. An early release covering roughly 600 HLA-typed donors comprised about 300 gigabases of sequencing data and some 79 million unique TCR sequences. The later analysis used no new phenotypic data to find candidate immune exposures, relying instead on TCR beta sequences and their occurrence across donors. A later analysis re-analyzed previously published TCR beta repertoires from 650 to 800 donors and added high-resolution HLA genotyping to study TCR occurrence patterns. Donor age, sex, ethnicity and CMV serostatus were compiled together with the repertoire data.

Results the study describes overall, beyond this receptor: A later genetic analysis reported fewer N-insertions in productive TCRs among donors in an Asian-associated ancestry cluster than the roughly 620-donor mean. Sequencing depth was assumed to be roughly uniform across donors in the presence/absence analyses, though that assumption may not hold. Immune exposure information for the cohort was limited to CMV serostatus. The authors suggested that the approach could potentially be generalized to other disease states and immunological phenotypes. Some IMGT-functional V segments, including TRBV6-2 and TRBV6-3, could not be distinguished by the 87-base-pair reads and were therefore excluded. Most TCR sequences were observed very rarely across donors, whereas some public TCRs were present in many individuals. Correlated functional status among segregating V segments might be attributable to linkage disequilibrium, but an unknown experimental factor could not be ruled out. Seventeen rarely observed V segments, including chromosome 9 orphons, were excluded from the earlier analysis of almost 600 of the donors because counts were too low. Most CMV-associated TCR beta chains appeared to be HLA-restricted in a later analysis, and the HLA associations seemed to be driven largely by CMV exposure. A later analysis reported that several top co-occurrence clusters appeared linked to parvovirus B19, influenza, CMV and Epstein-Barr virus. At a false discovery rate of 0.05, a later analysis linked 16,951 TCR beta sequences to specific HLA alleles. The study listed around 160 TCR beta chains as associated with cytomegalovirus. Strong co-occurrence of HLA alleles, especially DR and DQ, made assigning TCR associations to individual alleles difficult. In vitro tests confirmed that three of the cytomegalovirus-associated TCR beta chains recognize cytomegalovirus antigens. An association between a missense DCLRE1C variant and V-gene and J-gene trimming of TCR beta chains was found in a later genetic analysis and replicated in an independent cohort. According to a later analysis, TCR association rates differed among HLA loci, with DRB1 alleles showing the most associated TCRs and HLA-C alleles showing the fewest. A further reported finding was that TCR beta sequences accurately predicted the HLA-A and HLA-B alleles for most subjects in the first cohort. The classifier was reported to diagnose cytomegalovirus status with high specificity and sensitivity in both the original and validation cohorts. In a later analysis, HLA-associated TCR beta chains were found to be more clonally expanded and to have lower generation probabilities than equally common non-associated chains. A cluster of highly shared sequence variants was judged likely to represent a technical artifact of the sequencing pipeline. In this cohort, only TCR beta chains were sequenced, and detectable features were limited by the absence of alpha or paired-chain data. Because HLA typing was missing for some donors at each locus, association tests included only the typed subset. In an earlier analysis of 500 to 650 of the donors, most TCR beta V segments appeared in productive rearrangements about 87% or about 30% of the time, broadly matching IMGT annotations.

The library was made by the immunoSEQ multiplex PCR assay. A mixture of 60 forward primers for TCR Vbeta segments and 13 reverse primers for TCR Jbeta segments was used in the multiplex PCR. The CDR3 region of rearranged TCR beta genes was amplified from genomic DNA by a multiplex PCR assay. On the Illumina HiSeq System, the amplified TCR beta libraries were sequenced as 87-base-pair reads. The authors' analysis ran thus. A later analysis counted approximately 84 million unique TCR beta chains across the 700 or so repertoires, and around 9.9 million of these chains were shared by at least two donors. To remove PCR and sequencing errors, raw reads were error-corrected and collapsed into unique sequences using a nearest-neighbor algorithm that merged closely related sequences. CDR3 sequences were aligned to IMGT reference sequences to assign V, D and J gene segments. Each retained sequence needed at least a six-nucleotide match to both a V gene segment and a J gene segment. A rearrangement was called productive if the CDR3 had no stop codons and remained in frame with V and J, and every other rearrangement was called non-productive. Following IMGT convention, CDR3 was defined as the stretch from the second conserved V-encoded cysteine up to the conserved J-encoded phenylalanine. In an earlier analysis of roughly 610 of the donors, sequences lacking an unambiguous match to a single V gene segment were excluded. An earlier analysis of some 500 of the donors classified V segments as functional when productive rearrangements were above 56.7% and as segregating when the standard deviation between donors was above 5%. A statistical classification framework was built to diagnose cytomegalovirus status from the catalog of TCR beta chain sequences. In a later analysis, V and J genes were assigned by comparing TCR nucleotide sequences against IMGT/GENE-DB human TR gene sequences. A later analysis assigned CDR3 sequences and most-parsimonious VDJ recombination scenarios with the TCRdist pipeline. A later analysis defined each TCR beta chain by its CDR3 amino acid sequence plus V-gene family, and excluded reads lacking a unique V-gene family. As a way to deal with suspected cross-contamination and a sequencing artifact, a later analysis dropped over 550 nucleotide sequences that were highly shared and had low generation probability. A later analysis calculated a clonal expansion index for each public chain from normalized within-repertoire ranks of inferred template counts. In a later analysis, generation probabilities were computed with a VDJ recombination model fitted to out-of-frame rearrangements, and the resulting probabilities were checked against IGoR. In a later analysis, TCR-TCR, TCR-HLA and TCR-CMV co-occurrence was scored with hypergeometric tests, and a repertoire-size bias correction was applied to TCR pairs. To estimate false discovery rates, a later analysis permuted the HLA or CMV assignments 20 times. A later analysis grouped co-occurring TCRs with DBSCAN, adding TCRdist sequence similarity when clustering within HLA-allele-positive subsets. Co-occurrence clustering excluded repertoires with fewer than 30,000 or more than 120,000 public chains, plus five with anomalous nucleotide sharing. TCRdb carries this immuneACCESS record with in-frame sequences only. Its versions omit some clonotypes, under half of them owing to an unresolved V gene in the studies checked, with the rest unexplained. D and trimming were read from the DNA, whereas the V and J calls and clone size are those reported in that table. The sample table lists fewer than 150,000 clones, 55% to 80% of them with a count of one. The ten largest account for under 15% of the sample.

The cohort was made up of about 610 healthy bone marrow donors. All cohort members were sampled while nominally healthy, although unrecorded immune exposures were likely present. Of the approximately 620 cohort members, approximately 290 had a positive CMV serostatus and about 400 had a negative one, while no CMV serostatus was recorded for the donor. Each donor provided a peripheral blood sample, and peripheral blood mononuclear cells were used for TCR beta sequencing. The Qiagen DNeasy Blood Extraction Kit was used to extract genomic DNA from the blood cell samples. V is reduced by 2 bases and J by 7 bases, leaving a spacing of 18 bases between them. CDR1 and CDR2 are read off the germline V gene as MDHEN and SYDVKM. From the cysteine up to the phenylalanine, the CDR3 has a length of 15 residues. Just CDR3 DNA is preserved here, 45 bases in frame from base 1.

The sample taken for sequencing was PBMCs. The sequence is built from TRBV28 and TRBJ2-7; a tentative D call is TRBD2 (7 bases match). This clonotype was sampled from a human donor in good health. This receptor carries the CDR3 CASSLRGGVYREQYF. The DNA sequence is given as TGTGCCAGCAGTTTAAGAGGGGGGGTGTATAGGGAGCAGTACTTC.